These T cell receptor beta chains were read from a single sample in a study of shared clonotypes between healthy human individuals. Profiling relied on immunoSEQ multiplex PCR, and the TCRdb table lists in-frame clones only, not all of them. The sample records roughly 1 million clones, 70% to 80% being singletons. The sample comprised memory CD4+ T cells sorted from blood. The origin of the receptors is a man aged 18-30 years in good health. CDR3s include the opening cysteine and the closing phenylalanine or tryptophan. D genes are given only for firm matches. Size is omitted from some rows. Given values are once, few, many or a class for expanded clones.

D | J | V | size | DNA | CDR3
TRBD1 | TRBJ2-4 | TRBV19 | once | TGTGCCAGTAACCCCCGGGACAGGGGGAACATTCAGTACTTC | CASNPRDRGNIQYF
NA | TRBJ2-3 | TRBV4-3 | NA | TGCGCCAGCAGCCAAGATGGCGGGACACTTCAAGATACGCAGTATTTT | CASSQDGGTLQDTQYF
TRBD1 | TRBJ1-4 | TRBV7-9 | NA | TGTGCCAGCAGTCCGGGACAGGGGATTGAAAAACTGTTTTTT | CASSPGQGIEKLFF
TRBD2 | TRBJ2-7 | TRBV4-3 | once | TGCGCCAGCAGCCAAGATGATAGCGGGAGACAGCAGTACTTC | CASSQDDSGRQQYF
NA | TRBJ1-6 | TRBV7-9 | NA | TGTGCCAGCAGCTTCGGCCAGATAGATAATTCACCCCTCCACTTT | CASSFGQIDNSPLHF
NA | TRBJ1-2 | TRBV28 | NA | TGTGCCAGCAGGATTTCGTTAGGTGGCTACACCTTC | CASRISLGGYTF
NA | TRBJ2-3 | TRBV7-6 | NA | TGTGCCAGCAGCTTAGGGGGATACACAGATACGCAGTATTTT | CASSLGGYTDTQYF
NA | TRBJ1-6 | TRBV18 | NA | TGTGCCAGCTCTAGTAGCTCCTATAATTTACCCCTCCACTTT | CASSSSSYNLPLHF
TRBD1 | TRBJ2-6 | TRBV5-1 | NA | TGCGCCAGCAGCGACGGACAGGGAAGCTCTGGGGCCAACGTCCTGACTTTC | CASSDGQGSSGANVLTF
NA | TRBJ2-1 | TRBV6-5 | once | TGTGCCAGCAGCGACGTAGATTCGGGCCACAATGAGCAGTTCTTC | CASSDVDSGHNEQFF
NA | TRBJ2-5 | TRBV19 | NA | TGTGCCAGTAGTAAATCCGGGATCAGCAAAGAGACCCAGTACTTC | CASSKSGISKETQYF
NA | TRBJ2-1 | TRBV5-6 | few | TGTGCCAGCAGCTTAGGCGGCCTCTCCTACAATGAGCAGTTCTTC | CASSLGGLSYNEQFF
TRBD1 | TRBJ2-1 | TRBV6-1 | NA | TGTGCCAGCAGTGAACAGGGGGAACGCAATGAGCAGTTCTTC | CASSEQGERNEQFF
TRBD2 | TRBJ2-3 | TRBV2 | NA | TGTGCCAGCAGTGGTACGCTAGCGGGAGAAAAAGATACGCAGTATTTT | CASSGTLAGEKDTQYF
NA | TRBJ1-2 | TRBV27 | NA | TGTGCCAGCAGTCCTCGCCACGGCAGGGGTGTGGGTAACTATGGCTACACCTTC | CASSPRHGRGVGNYGYTF
TRBD1 | TRBJ2-1 | TRBV19 | NA | TGTGCCAGTAGCCCCGGGACAGAAAAATACAATGAGCAGTTCTTC | CASSPGTEKYNEQFF
TRBD1 | TRBJ2-7 | TRBV4-3 | NA | TGCGCCAGCAGCCAAGCTTCGGGACAGCGCGACCCTACTTCCTACGAGCAGTACTTC | CASSQASGQRDPTSYEQYF
NA | TRBJ2-5 | TRBV29-1 | few | TGCAGCGTTGATAGGGGTAGGGAGACCCAGTACTTC | CSVDRGRETQYF
NA | TRBJ2-7 | TRBV5-6 | NA | TGTGCCAGCAGCTTCTGGGGTGTGAGCGAGCAGTACTTC | CASSFWGVSEQYF
TRBD1 | TRBJ1-6 | TRBV5-6 | few | TGTGCCAGCAGCTGGGGACAGGGACATTCACCCCTCCACTTT | CASSWGQGHSPLHF